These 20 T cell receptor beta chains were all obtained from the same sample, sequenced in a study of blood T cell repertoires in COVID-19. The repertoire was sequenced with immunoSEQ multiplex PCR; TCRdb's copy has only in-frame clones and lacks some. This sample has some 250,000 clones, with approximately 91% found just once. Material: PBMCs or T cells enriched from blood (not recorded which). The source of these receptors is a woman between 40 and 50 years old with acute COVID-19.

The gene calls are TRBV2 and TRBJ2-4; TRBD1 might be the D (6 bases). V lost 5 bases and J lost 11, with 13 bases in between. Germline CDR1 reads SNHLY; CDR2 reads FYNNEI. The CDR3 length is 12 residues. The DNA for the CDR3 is TGTGCCAGCAGTCCAGGACAGTGGGTTCAGTACTTC. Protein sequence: CASSPGQWVQYF.

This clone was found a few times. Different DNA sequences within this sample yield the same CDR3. Here the CDR3 reads CASREQGNSNQPQHF. CDR3 nucleotides: TGTGCCAGCAGAGAACAGGGTAATAGCAATCAGCCCCAGCATTTT. This chain joins TRBV2 and TRBJ1-5; a weak D match, TRBD1 (6 bases). Trimming cost V 6 bases and J 0 bases, with 12 bases left between them. The CDR3 has 15 residues. The germline CDR1 and CDR2 sequences are SNHLY and FYNNEI.

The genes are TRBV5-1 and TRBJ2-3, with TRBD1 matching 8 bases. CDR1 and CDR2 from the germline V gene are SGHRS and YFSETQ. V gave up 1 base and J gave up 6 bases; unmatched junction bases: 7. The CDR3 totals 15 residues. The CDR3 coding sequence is TGCGCCAGCAGCTTGTTCGGACAGGGTATCGATACGCAGTATTTT. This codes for CASSLFGQGIDTQYF.

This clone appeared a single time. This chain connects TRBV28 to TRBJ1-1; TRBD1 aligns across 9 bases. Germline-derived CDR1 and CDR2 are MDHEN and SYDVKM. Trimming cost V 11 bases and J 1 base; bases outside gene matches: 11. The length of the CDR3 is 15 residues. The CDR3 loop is CAVLTGQGSNTEAFF. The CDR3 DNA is TGTGCCGTTCTAACGGGACAGGGTTCGAACACTGAAGCTTTCTTT.

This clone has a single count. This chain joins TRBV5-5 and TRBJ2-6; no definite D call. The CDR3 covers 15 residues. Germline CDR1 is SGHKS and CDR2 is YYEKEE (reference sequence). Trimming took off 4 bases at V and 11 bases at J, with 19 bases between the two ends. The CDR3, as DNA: TGTGCCAGCAGCCTGCGACCCGACTCGTCCGACGTCCTGACTTTC. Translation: CASSLRPDSSDVLTF.

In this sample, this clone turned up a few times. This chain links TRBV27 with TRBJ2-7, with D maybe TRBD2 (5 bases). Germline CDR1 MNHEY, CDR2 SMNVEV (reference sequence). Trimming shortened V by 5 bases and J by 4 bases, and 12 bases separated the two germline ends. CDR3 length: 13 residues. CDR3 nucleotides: TGTGCCAGCAGTCCCTTCCTAGCATACGAGCAGTACTTC. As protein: CASSPFLAYEQYF.

The CDR3 spells CASSLSGDSNQPQHF. The CDR3 nucleotides are TGTGCCAGCAGCCTATCAGGGGACAGCAATCAGCCCCAGCATTTT. The chain recombines TRBV7-9 with TRBJ1-5; possibly TRBD1 for D (6 bases). There are 15 residues in the CDR3. Between the trimmed V and J ends, which lost 5 bases and 1 base, there was a span of 12 bases. CDR1 and CDR2 (germline): SEHNR, FQNEAQ (reference sequence).

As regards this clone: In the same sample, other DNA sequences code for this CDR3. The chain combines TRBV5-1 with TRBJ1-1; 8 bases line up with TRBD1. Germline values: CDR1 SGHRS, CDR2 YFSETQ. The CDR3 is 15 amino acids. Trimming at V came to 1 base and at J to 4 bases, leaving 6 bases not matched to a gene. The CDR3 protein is CASSLRTGSGTEAFF. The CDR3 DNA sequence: TGCGCCAGCAGCTTGAGGACAGGGAGTGGCACTGAAGCTTTCTTT.

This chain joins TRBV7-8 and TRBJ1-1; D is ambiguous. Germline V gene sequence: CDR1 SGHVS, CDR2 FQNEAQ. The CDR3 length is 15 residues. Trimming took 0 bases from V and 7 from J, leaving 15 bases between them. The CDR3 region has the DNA TGTGCCAGCAGCTTAGCGTTGGCAGAGACTCTTGAAGCTTTCTTT. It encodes CASSLALAETLEAFF.

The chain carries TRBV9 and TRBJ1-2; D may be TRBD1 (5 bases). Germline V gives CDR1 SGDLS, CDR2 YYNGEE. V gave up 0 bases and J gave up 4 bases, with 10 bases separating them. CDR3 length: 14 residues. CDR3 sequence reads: CASSVGGGPYGYTF. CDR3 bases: TGTGCCAGCAGCGTAGGGGGGGGACCCTATGGCTACACCTTC.

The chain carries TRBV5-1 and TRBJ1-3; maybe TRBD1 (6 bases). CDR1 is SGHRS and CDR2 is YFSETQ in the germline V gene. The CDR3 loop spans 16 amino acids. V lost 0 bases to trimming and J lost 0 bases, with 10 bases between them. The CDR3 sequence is CASSLDGTSSGNTIYF. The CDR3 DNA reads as TGCGCCAGCAGCTTGGATGGGACAAGCTCTGGAAACACCATATATTTT.

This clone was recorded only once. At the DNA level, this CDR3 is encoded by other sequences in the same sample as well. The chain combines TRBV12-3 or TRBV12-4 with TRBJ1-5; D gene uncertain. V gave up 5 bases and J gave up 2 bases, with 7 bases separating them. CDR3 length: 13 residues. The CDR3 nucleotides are TGTGCCAGCAGTGGGCAGGGCAATCAGCCCCAGCATTTT. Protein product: CASSGQGNQPQHF.

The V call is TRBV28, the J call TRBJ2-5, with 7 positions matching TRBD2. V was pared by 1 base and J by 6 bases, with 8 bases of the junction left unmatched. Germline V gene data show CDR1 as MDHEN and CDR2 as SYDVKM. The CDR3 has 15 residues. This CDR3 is CASSLSREGRQTQYF. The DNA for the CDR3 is TGTGCCAGCAGTTTATCGAGGGAGGGACGACAGACCCAGTACTTC. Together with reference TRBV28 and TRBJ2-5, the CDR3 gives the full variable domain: DVKVTQSSRYLVKRTGEKVFLECVQDMDHENMFWYRQDPGLGLRLIYFSYDVKMKEKGDIPEGYSVSREKKERFSLILESASTNQTSMYLCASSLSREGRQTQYFGPGTRLLVL.

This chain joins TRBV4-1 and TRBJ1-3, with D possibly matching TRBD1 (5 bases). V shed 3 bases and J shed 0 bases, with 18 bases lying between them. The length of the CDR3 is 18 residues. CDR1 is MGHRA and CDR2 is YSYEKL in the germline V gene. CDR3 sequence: CASSQPAGGEISGNTIYF. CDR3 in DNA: TGCGCCAGCAGCCAGCCGGCGGGAGGGGAGATCTCTGGAAACACCATATATTTT.

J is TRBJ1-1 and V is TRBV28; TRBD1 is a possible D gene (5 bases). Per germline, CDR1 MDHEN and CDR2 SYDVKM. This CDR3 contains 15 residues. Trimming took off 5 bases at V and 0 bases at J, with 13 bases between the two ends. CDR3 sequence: CASSDDRRMNTEAFF. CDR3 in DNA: TGTGCCAGCAGTGATGACAGACGCATGAACACTGAAGCTTTCTTT.

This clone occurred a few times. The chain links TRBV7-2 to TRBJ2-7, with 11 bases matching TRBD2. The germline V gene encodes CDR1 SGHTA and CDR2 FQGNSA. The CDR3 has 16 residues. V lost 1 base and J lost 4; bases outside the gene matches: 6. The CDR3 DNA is TGTGCCAGCAGCTTAGATGCCGGGACTAGCGGTTACGAGCAGTACTTC. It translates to CASSLDAGTSGYEQYF.

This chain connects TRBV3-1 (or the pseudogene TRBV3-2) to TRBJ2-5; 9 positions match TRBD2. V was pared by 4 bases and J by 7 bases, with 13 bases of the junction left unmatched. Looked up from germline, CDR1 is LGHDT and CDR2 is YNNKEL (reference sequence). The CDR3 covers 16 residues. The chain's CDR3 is CASSRRATSGSWTQYF. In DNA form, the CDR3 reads TGTGCCAGCAGCCGCCGTGCGACTAGCGGTTCCTGGACCCAGTACTTC.

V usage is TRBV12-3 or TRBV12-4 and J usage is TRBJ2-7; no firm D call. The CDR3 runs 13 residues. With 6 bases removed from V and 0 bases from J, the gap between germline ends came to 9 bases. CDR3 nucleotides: TGTGCCAGCAGACCGGGTAACTCCTACGAGCAGTACTTC. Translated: CASRPGNSYEQYF.

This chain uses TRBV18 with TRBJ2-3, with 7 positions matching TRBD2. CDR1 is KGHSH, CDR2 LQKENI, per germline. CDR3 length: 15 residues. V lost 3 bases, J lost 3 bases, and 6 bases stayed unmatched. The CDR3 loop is CASSPALGGTDTQYF. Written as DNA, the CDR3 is TGTGCCAGCTCACCGGCCTTGGGGGGGACAGATACGCAGTATTTT.

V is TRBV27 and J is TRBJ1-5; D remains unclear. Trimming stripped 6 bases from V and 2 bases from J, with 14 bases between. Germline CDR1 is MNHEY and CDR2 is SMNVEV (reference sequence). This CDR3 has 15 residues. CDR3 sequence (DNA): TGTGCCAGCAGCTCCGCCGGTAGTGGCAATCAGCCCCAGCATTTT. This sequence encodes CASSSAGSGNQPQHF.